The following is a TCR beta chain sequence with its context. Its antigen remains unknown. A sample-barcoded 5' primer and a J-beta primer mix were used in a second PCR of about 7 to 12 cycles. TCRdb recomputed calls from the 5' RACE reads with MiXCR, one row per CDR3 protein. The data show over 950,000 distinct CDR3 sequences, roughly half seen once. Germline values: CDR1 MNHEY, CDR2 SMNVEV (reference sequence). The V and J ends lost 7 bases and 5 bases respectively, with 14 bases between them. CDR3 length: 13 amino acids. This record belongs to a study of blood T cells in healthy people across ages. Whole-study results and caveats: Percentage of naive T cells showed a strong correlation with TCR beta diversity.

The chain links TRBV27 to TRBJ2-5; D unresolved. Sequencing was carried out using blood. The sequence was collected from a woman aged 60-70 years in good health. CDR3 sequence (DNA): TGTGCCAGCAATGACGCAGTTGGGGAGACCCAGTACTTC. The encoded protein is CASNDAVGETQYF.